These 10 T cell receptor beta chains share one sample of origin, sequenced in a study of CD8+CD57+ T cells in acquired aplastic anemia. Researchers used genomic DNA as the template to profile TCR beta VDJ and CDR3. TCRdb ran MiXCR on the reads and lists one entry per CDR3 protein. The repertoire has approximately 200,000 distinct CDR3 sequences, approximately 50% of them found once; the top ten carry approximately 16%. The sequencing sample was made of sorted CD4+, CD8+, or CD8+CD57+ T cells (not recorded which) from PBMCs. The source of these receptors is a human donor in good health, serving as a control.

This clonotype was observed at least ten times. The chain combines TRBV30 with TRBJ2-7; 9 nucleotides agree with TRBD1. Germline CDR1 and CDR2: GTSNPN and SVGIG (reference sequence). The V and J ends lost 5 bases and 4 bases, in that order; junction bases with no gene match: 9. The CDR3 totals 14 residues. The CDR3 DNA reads TGTGCCTGGCGCGACAGGGGGGGATATTACGAGCAGTACTTC. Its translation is CAWRDRGGYYEQYF. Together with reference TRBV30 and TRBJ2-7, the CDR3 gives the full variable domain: SQTIHQWPATLVQPVGSPLSLECTVEGTSNPNLYWYRQAAGRGLQLLFYSVGIGQISSEVPQNLSASRPQDRQFILSSKKLLLSDSGFYLCAWRDRGGYYEQYFGPGTRLTVT.

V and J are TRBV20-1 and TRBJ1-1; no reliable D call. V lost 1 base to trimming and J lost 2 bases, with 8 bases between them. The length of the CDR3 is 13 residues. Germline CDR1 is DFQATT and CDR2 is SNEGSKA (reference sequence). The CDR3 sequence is CSARAGINTEAFF. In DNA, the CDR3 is TGCAGTGCTAGAGCAGGAATAAACACTGAAGCTTTCTTT.

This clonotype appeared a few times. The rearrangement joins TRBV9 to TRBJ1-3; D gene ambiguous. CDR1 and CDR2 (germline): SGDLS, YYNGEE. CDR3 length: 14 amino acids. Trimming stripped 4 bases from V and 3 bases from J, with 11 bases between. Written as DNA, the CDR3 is TGTGCCAGCAGCCAAGGCCAGGTTGGAAACACCATATATTTT. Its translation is CASSQGQVGNTIYF.

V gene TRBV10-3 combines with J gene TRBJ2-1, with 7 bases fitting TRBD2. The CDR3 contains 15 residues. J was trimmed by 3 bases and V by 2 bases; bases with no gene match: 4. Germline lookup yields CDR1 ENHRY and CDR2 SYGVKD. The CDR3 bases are TGTGCCATCAGTGAGGGGAGGGTCTACTACAATGAGCAGTTCTTC. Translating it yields CAISEGRVYYNEQFF.

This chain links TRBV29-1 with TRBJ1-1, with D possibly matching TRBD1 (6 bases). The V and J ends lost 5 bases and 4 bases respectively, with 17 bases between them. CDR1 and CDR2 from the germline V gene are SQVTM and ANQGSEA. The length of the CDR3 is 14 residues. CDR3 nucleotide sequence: TGCAGCGTTACCCTGGGGGGCCGTTTCACTGAAGCTTTCTTT. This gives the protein CSVTLGGRFTEAFF. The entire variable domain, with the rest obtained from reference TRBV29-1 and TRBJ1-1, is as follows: SAVISQKPSRDICQRGTSLTIQCQVDSQVTMMFWYRQQPGQSLTLIATANQGSEATYESGFVIDKFPISRPNLTFSTLTVSNMSPEDSSIYLCSVTLGGRFTEAFFGQGTRLTVV.

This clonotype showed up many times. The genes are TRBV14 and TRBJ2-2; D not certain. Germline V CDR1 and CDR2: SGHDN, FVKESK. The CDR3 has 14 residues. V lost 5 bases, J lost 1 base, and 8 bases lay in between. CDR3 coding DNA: TGTGCCAGCAGCTGGCAGGAGAACACCGGGGAGCTGTTTTTT. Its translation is CASSWQENTGELFF.

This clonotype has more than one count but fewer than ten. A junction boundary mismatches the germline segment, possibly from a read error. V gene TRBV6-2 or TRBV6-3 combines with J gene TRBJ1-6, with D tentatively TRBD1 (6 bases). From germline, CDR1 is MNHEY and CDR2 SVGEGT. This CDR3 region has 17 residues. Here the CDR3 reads CASGYSSAWQGNSPLHF. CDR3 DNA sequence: TGTGCCAGCGGTTACTCGTCGGCCTGGCAGGGGAATTCACCCCTCCACTTT.

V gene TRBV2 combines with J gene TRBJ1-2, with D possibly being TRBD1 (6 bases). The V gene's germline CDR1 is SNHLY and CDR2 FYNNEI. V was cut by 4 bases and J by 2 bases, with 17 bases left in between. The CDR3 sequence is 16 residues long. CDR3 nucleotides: TGTGCCAGCAGTGGACTCAGGGACACTGACAACTATGGCTACACCTTC. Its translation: CASSGLRDTDNYGYTF.

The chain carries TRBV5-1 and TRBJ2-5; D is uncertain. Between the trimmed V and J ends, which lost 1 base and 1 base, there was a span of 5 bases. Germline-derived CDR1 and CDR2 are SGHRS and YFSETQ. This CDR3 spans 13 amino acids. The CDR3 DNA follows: TGCGCCAGCAGCTTGATCATCCAAGAGACCCAGTACTTC. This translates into CASSLIIQETQYF.

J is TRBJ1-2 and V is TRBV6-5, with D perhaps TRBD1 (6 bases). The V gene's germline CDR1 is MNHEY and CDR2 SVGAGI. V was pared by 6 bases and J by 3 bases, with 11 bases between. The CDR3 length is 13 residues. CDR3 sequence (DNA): TGTGCCAGCAGACCGAGGGGGGACTATGGCTACACCTTC. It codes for CASRPRGDYGYTF.